Each of the 32 T cell receptor beta chains below was sequenced from the same sample in a study of T cells in localized non-small cell lung cancer. Assay used: immunoSEQ multiplex PCR; TCRdb lists only in-frame clones, some missing. The table includes tens of thousands of clones, just over 85% detected once. The sequencing used peripheral blood mononuclear cells, collected before any cancer treatment. These receptors were obtained from a male donor aged 60 or over with stage II lung adenocarcinoma.

This clone was counted a single time. The chain is built from TRBV5-1 and TRBJ2-1, with 7 bases lining up with TRBD2. Germline lookup yields CDR1 SGHRS and CDR2 YFSETQ. The CDR3 length is 13 residues. With V trimmed by 7 bases and J by 7 bases, 8 bases remained unmatched. The CDR3 DNA reads as TGCGCCAGCGGCCAGGGAGGGGAAAATGAGCAGTTCTTC. It is translated as CASGQGGENEQFF.

This CDR3 is CASSIGQVGDEQYF. CDR3 coding DNA: TGTGCCAGCAGCATTGGACAGGTCGGGGACGAGCAGTACTTC. The rearrangement joins TRBV5-8 to TRBJ2-7; TRBD1 matches 7 bases. Germline V gives CDR1 SGHTS, CDR2 YDEGEE. The CDR3 totals 14 residues. The V gene end was trimmed by 4 bases and the J gene end by 5 bases; junction bases not matched to a gene: 9.

On this clone itself: At one end, the junction sequence differs from germline, possibly due to a read error. The V call is TRBV5-4, the J call TRBJ1-1; tentatively, D is TRBD1 (6 bases). The CDR3 covers 13 residues. Germline V CDR1 and CDR2: SGHNT, YYREEE (reference sequence). The CDR3 DNA follows: TGTGCCAGCAGCTTGAAGGGGGGCACTGAAGTTTTCTTT. It yields the protein CASSLKGGTEVFF. The full variable domain, its missing parts supplied by reference TRBV5-4 and TRBJ1-1, is ETGVTQSPTHLIKTRGQQVTLRCSSQSGHNTVSWYQQALGQGPQFIFQYYREEENGRGNFPPRFSGLQFPNYSSELNVNALELDDSALYLCASSLKGGTEVFFGQGTRLTVV.

This chain connects TRBV19 to TRBJ1-2; 7 bases match TRBD1. Germline lookup yields CDR1 LNHDA and CDR2 SQIVND (reference sequence). The V and J ends lost 3 bases and 5 bases, in that order; junction bases with no gene match: 0. This CDR3 contains 12 residues. The CDR3 is CASSIRGYGYTF. Here the CDR3 DNA reads TGTGCCAGTAGTATCAGGGGGTATGGCTACACCTTC.

V and J are TRBV6-5 and TRBJ2-7; possible D gene TRBD1, 6 bases. Germline CDR1 MNHEY, CDR2 SVGAGI. The CDR3 is made up of 14 amino acids. V shed 5 bases and J shed 3 bases, with 14 bases lying between them. The CDR3 coding sequence is TGTGCCAGCAGTCGAGACGGACAGTTCTACGAGCAGTACTTC. This gives the protein CASSRDGQFYEQYF.

CDR3 bases: TGTGCCTGCCGCCCCGAGGGACGGATTAATGAAAAACTGTTTTTT. Protein sequence: CACRPEGRINEKLFF. J is TRBJ1-4 and V is TRBV30, with D possibly matching TRBD1 (5 bases). The CDR3 spans 15 residues. CDR1 is GTSNPN, CDR2 SVGIG, per germline (reference sequence). The V end was cut by 6 bases, the J end by 4 bases, with 18 bases between.

The V gene is TRBV6-5, the J gene TRBJ1-1; D is undetermined. The CDR3 consists of 16 residues. The germline V gene encodes CDR1 MNHEY and CDR2 SVGAGI. V lost 2 bases and J lost 1, with 14 bases in between. CDR3 residues: CASSYEGLPANTEAFF. The CDR3 DNA reads TGTGCCAGCAGTTACGAGGGCCTCCCGGCGAACACTGAAGCTTTCTTT.

The V gene is TRBV5-1, the J gene TRBJ2-2, with 8 bases lining up with TRBD1. The V gene end was trimmed by 6 bases and the J gene end by 2 bases; junction bases not matched to a gene: 6. The CDR3 length is 15 residues. Germline lookup yields CDR1 SGHRS and CDR2 YFSETQ. CDR3 in amino acids: CASKWGTGNTGELFF. The DNA of the CDR3 is TGCGCCAGCAAATGGGGGACAGGAAACACCGGGGAGCTGTTTTTT. The whole variable domain, filled in from reference TRBV5-1 and TRBJ2-2, reads KAGVTQTPRYLIKTRGQQVTLSCSPISGHRSVSWYQQTPGQGLQFLFEYFSETQRNKGNFPGRFSGRQFSNSRSEMNVSTLELGDSALYLCASKWGTGNTGELFFGEGSRLTVL.

This clone is a singleton in its sample. The chain combines TRBV15 with TRBJ2-5; weak D call: TRBD2 (6 bases). Germline CDR1 is LNHNV and CDR2 is YYDKDF (reference sequence). Trimming cost V 5 bases and J 5 bases, with 18 bases left between them. CDR3 length equals 15 residues. The CDR3 sequence is CATSQGTGESETQYF. The CDR3 DNA is TGTGCCACCAGCCAGGGTACGGGGGAGAGCGAGACCCAGTACTTC. Filled out from reference TRBV15 and TRBJ2-5, the complete variable domain reads DAMVIQNPRYQVTQFGKPVTLSCSQTLNHNVMYWYQQKSSQAPKLLFHYYDKDFNNEADTPDNFQSRRPNTSFCFLDIRSPGLGDTAMYLCATSQGTGESETQYFGPGTRLLVL.

The rearrangement joins TRBV11-2 to TRBJ1-1; the match to TRBD1 covers 9 bases. This CDR3 is built from 15 residues. Germline V lookup: CDR1 SGHAT, CDR2 FQNNGV. V shed 5 bases, J shed 4 bases, and the junction held 8 bases outside the gene matches. CDR3 DNA: TGTGCCAGCAGCAGAGCCGGGACAGGGACCACTGAAGCTTTCTTT. This gives the protein CASSRAGTGTTEAFF.

The chain recombines TRBV7-8 with TRBJ2-2, with TRBD1 identical over 10 bases. The CDR3 length is 15 residues. V lost 3 bases, J lost 7 bases, and 5 bases stayed unmatched. The germline CDR1 and CDR2 sequences are SGHVS and FQNEAQ. The CDR3 loop is CASSFRQGAIGELFF. DNA of the CDR3: TGTGCCAGCAGCTTCAGACAGGGGGCTATCGGGGAGCTGTTTTTT. Looking up the rest from reference TRBV7-8 and TRBJ2-2 gives the full variable domain: GAGVSQSPRYKVAKRGQDVALRCDPISGHVSLFWYQQALGQGPEFLTYFQNEAQLDKSGLPSDRFFAERPEGSVSTLKIQRTQQEDSAVYLCASSFRQGAIGELFFGEGSRLTVL.

The CDR3 reads CASSPGLAASTDTQYF. In nucleotides, the CDR3 is TGTGCCAGCTCACCCGGACTAGCGGCAAGCACAGATACGCAGTATTTT. J is TRBJ2-3 and V is TRBV18; 10 bases map to TRBD2. The CDR3 totals 16 residues. Trimming removed 3 bases from V and 0 bases from J; junction bases left unmatched: 3. The germline gives CDR1 KGHSH, CDR2 LQKENI.

This clone was recorded only once. The CDR3 region has the DNA TGTGCCAGTAAGCGGGAGGCCTCGGATACGCAGTATTTT. Protein product: CASKREASDTQYF. The J gene is TRBJ2-3, the V gene TRBV6-5; 9 nucleotides match TRBD2. The V and J ends lost 9 bases and 6 bases, in that order; junction bases with no gene match: 7. Looked up from germline, CDR1 is MNHEY and CDR2 is SVGAGI. The CDR3 loop spans 13 amino acids.

The chain recombines TRBV6-5 with TRBJ1-2, with D maybe TRBD1 (5 bases). The CDR3 is 15 amino acids. Per the germline V gene, CDR1 is MNHEY and CDR2 is SVGAGI. V was clipped by 8 bases and J by 8 bases, with 24 bases between them. The CDR3 DNA reads as TGTGCCAGCGGTTCGACAGAACCCTCGACTTGGGGCTACACCTTC. As protein: CASGSTEPSTWGYTF.

This rearrangement joins TRBV7-9 to TRBJ1-1, with D uncertain. CDR1 and CDR2 from the germline V gene are SEHNR and FQNEAQ (reference sequence). Trimming cost V 4 bases and J 1 base, with 16 bases left between them. The CDR3 contains 16 residues. The CDR3 loop is CASSSGSSRGNTEAFF. The CDR3 region has the DNA TGTGCCAGCAGCTCAGGTTCATCACGGGGGAACACTGAAGCTTTCTTT.

V is TRBV5-6 and J is TRBJ1-5, with D hard to call. The CDR3 extends over 15 amino acids. Germline values: CDR1 SGHDT, CDR2 YYEEEE. With 2 bases removed from V and 1 base from J, the gap between germline ends came to 10 bases. The CDR3 DNA reads TGTGCCAGCAGCTTAAAGATGGTAAGCAATCAGCCCCAGCATTTT. Protein product: CASSLKMVSNQPQHF.

The V gene is TRBV30, the J gene TRBJ2-7; possibly TRBD1 for D (5 bases). The CDR3 extends over 14 amino acids. Per germline, CDR1 GTSNPN and CDR2 SVGIG (reference sequence). V lost 0 bases, J lost 6 bases, and 15 bases lay in between. CDR3 amino acids: CAWSVRGSRGEQYF. CDR3 sequence (DNA): TGTGCCTGGAGTGTTAGGGGATCTCGCGGCGAGCAGTACTTC. The variable domain in full, with the rest retrieved from reference TRBV30 and TRBJ2-7, is SQTIHQWPATLVQPVGSPLSLECTVEGTSNPNLYWYRQAAGRGLQLLFYSVGIGQISSEVPQNLSASRPQDRQFILSSKKLLLSDSGFYLCAWSVRGSRGEQYFGPGTRLTVT.

This rearrangement joins TRBV11-2 to TRBJ2-7; D is perhaps TRBD2 (6 bases). The germline V gene encodes CDR1 SGHAT and CDR2 FQNNGV. The CDR3 is 15 amino acids. Between the trimmed V and J ends, which lost 5 bases and 3 bases, there was a span of 17 bases. CDR3 DNA sequence: TGTGCCAGCAGCGAAATCCGGGACTCAGACTACGAGCAGTACTTC. Its translation: CASSEIRDSDYEQYF.

The genes are TRBV10-3 and TRBJ2-1, with a possible D match to TRBD2 (5 bases). CDR3 length: 14 amino acids. The germline V gene encodes CDR1 ENHRY and CDR2 SYGVKD. The ends were cut back, 0 bases at V and 2 bases at J, with 5 bases in the middle. The CDR3 spells CAISESGAYNEQFF. CDR3 DNA sequence: TGTGCCATCAGTGAGTCCGGGGCCTACAATGAGCAGTTCTTC.

The chain uses TRBV7-9 and TRBJ2-1; D unclear. Per germline, CDR1 SEHNR and CDR2 FQNEAQ (reference sequence). Trimming took 5 bases from V and 7 from J, leaving 24 bases between them. The CDR3 is 17 amino acids. The CDR3 region is CASSLESAMKGRNEQFF. Here the CDR3 DNA reads TGTGCCAGCAGCCTGGAGTCAGCCATGAAGGGCCGAAATGAGCAGTTCTTC.

The chain recombines TRBV7-9 with TRBJ2-7, with a tentative D call TRBD1 (5 bases). The V gene's germline CDR1 is SEHNR and CDR2 FQNEAQ (reference sequence). The CDR3 contains 15 residues. The germline V and J ends were trimmed by 4 bases and 3 bases, with 16 bases remaining between them. In DNA, the CDR3 is TGTGCCAGCAGCTCCCCCTCCCCAGGGAACTACGAGCAGTACTTC. Translation: CASSSPSPGNYEQYF.

The rearrangement links TRBV6-1 to TRBJ1-5; D unresolved. The V end was cut by 7 bases, the J end by 1 base, with 8 bases between. Germline-derived CDR1 and CDR2 are MNHNS and SASEGT. This CDR3 region has 13 residues. The CDR3 DNA follows: TGTGCCAGCATCGGTAGGAGCAATCAGCCCCAGCATTTT. Translating gives CASIGRSNQPQHF.

The chain carries TRBV2 and TRBJ2-1; possible D gene TRBD2, 7 bases. Germline values: CDR1 SNHLY, CDR2 FYNNEI. V was clipped by 4 bases and J by 10 bases, with 11 bases between them. This CDR3 spans 12 amino acids. The CDR3 is CASSGGGEEQFF. The CDR3 DNA follows: TGTGCCAGCAGTGGAGGGGGGGAGGAGCAGTTCTTC.

The gene calls are TRBV18 and TRBJ1-4; D is possibly TRBD1 (5 bases). This CDR3 spans 14 amino acids. Germline V gene data show CDR1 as KGHSH and CDR2 as LQKENI. Trimming took off 3 bases at V and 3 bases at J, with 8 bases between the two ends. The CDR3 DNA follows: TGTGCCAGCTCACCCACAGGAGCTAATGAAAAACTGTTTTTT. It yields the protein CASSPTGANEKLFF.

The chain uses TRBV19 and TRBJ2-7, with no clear D. Germline CDR1 is LNHDA and CDR2 is SQIVND (reference sequence). This CDR3 has 12 amino acids. Trimming cost V 9 bases and J 2 bases, with 11 bases left between them. The CDR3: CASAGDPYEQYF. As DNA, the CDR3 is TGTGCCAGCGCCGGCGATCCCTACGAGCAGTACTTC.

The chain is built from TRBV5-8 and TRBJ2-5; D is ambiguous. The V gene lost 4 bases and the J gene lost 3 bases, with 10 bases spanning the gap. The germline V gene encodes CDR1 SGHTS and CDR2 YDEGEE. This CDR3 is 13 amino acids long. DNA for the CDR3: TGTGCCAGCAGCCGTACTCGAAAAGAGACCCAGTACTTC. Its protein is CASSRTRKETQYF.

The chain combines TRBV9 with TRBJ2-3; no clear D. The ends were cut back, 5 bases at V and 0 bases at J, with 7 bases in the middle. The CDR3 is made up of 13 amino acids. Per germline, CDR1 SGDLS and CDR2 YYNGEE. DNA for the CDR3: TGTGCCAGCAGGGACCATAGCACAGATACGCAGTATTTT. Its translation: CASRDHSTDTQYF. Full variable domain (rest looked up from reference TRBV9 and TRBJ2-3): DSGVTQTPKHLITATGQRVTLRCSPRSGDLSVYWYQQSLDQGLQFLIQYYNGEERAKGNILERFSAQQFPDLHSELNLSSLELGDSALYFCASRDHSTDTQYFGPGTRLTVL.

The rearrangement links TRBV2 to TRBJ1-5; 8 nucleotides line up with TRBD1. Looked up from germline, CDR1 is SNHLY and CDR2 is FYNNEI. The CDR3 has 16 residues. V was pared by 0 bases and J by 5 bases, with 6 bases of the junction left unmatched. The CDR3 coding sequence is TGTGCCAGCAGTGAAGCCCGACAGGGGATGCATCAGCCCCAGCATTTT. This gives the protein CASSEARQGMHQPQHF.

The chain employs TRBV18 and TRBJ1-2, with D tentatively TRBD1 (6 bases). V was pared by 3 bases and J by 6 bases, with 20 bases between. Germline V gene sequence: CDR1 KGHSH, CDR2 LQKENI. There are 16 residues in the CDR3. The CDR3 is CASSPYQEQGVDGYTF. CDR3 nucleotide sequence: TGTGCCAGCTCACCCTATCAGGAACAGGGTGTCGATGGCTACACCTTC.

The chain joins TRBV6-5 to TRBJ2-3, with 10 bases aligning to TRBD1. The CDR3 is 15 amino acids. The trim removed 2 bases at V and 5 bases at J, leaving 4 bases unmatched. Germline assignment: CDR1 MNHEY and CDR2 SVGAGI. The DNA for the CDR3 is TGTGCCAGCAGTTACGGCGACAGGGGGCAAGATACGCAGTATTTT. The encoded protein is CASSYGDRGQDTQYF.

The chain uses TRBV28 and TRBJ2-7; possibly TRBD1 for D (5 bases). V lost 5 bases and J 4 bases, leaving 9 bases between the germline ends. Germline loops: CDR1 MDHEN, CDR2 SYDVKM. The CDR3 is made up of 12 amino acids. The CDR3 region has the DNA TGTGCCAGCAGTCTCGGACATTACGAGCAGTACTTC. Translation gives CASSLGHYEQYF.

V gene TRBV7-2 combines with J gene TRBJ1-2; D gene unclear. CDR1 is SGHTA, CDR2 FQGNSA, per germline. The ends were cut back, 2 bases at V and 8 bases at J, with 12 bases in the middle. This CDR3 is built from 13 residues. This CDR3 is CASSLPGVIGYTF. The CDR3 DNA follows: TGTGCCAGCAGCTTACCCGGGGTGATCGGCTACACCTTC. Variable domain in full (rest from reference TRBV7-2 and TRBJ1-2): GAGVSQSPSNKVTEKGKDVELRCDPISGHTALYWYRQSLGQGLEFLIYFQGNSAPDKSGLPSDRFSAERTGGSVSTLTIQRTQQEDSAVYLCASSLPGVIGYTFGSGTRLTVV.